The 27 T cell receptor beta chains listed next were all sequenced from one sample in a study of PD-1 and CTLA-4 blockade in melanoma (dated by TCRdb to the early 2020s). The library was made by the immunoSEQ multiplex PCR assay. TCRdb provides this immuneACCESS table in a form limited to in-frame rearrangements. Some clones are lacking; in checked studies, under half of them reflect an unresolved V gene, and why the rest are absent is not known. The table for this sample lists about 31,000 clones; around 90% of them were counted only once. About 8.6% of the sample comes from the top ten. The sequenced sample was CD8+ T cells from peripheral blood, obtained from a patient given anti-PD-1 treatment. The receptors shown here come from a human donor with melanoma.

The chain uses TRBV7-9 and TRBJ2-1; possibly TRBD1 for D (5 bases). Trimming removed 0 bases at V and 5 bases at J, with 5 bases between. This CDR3 has 13 amino acids. The V gene's germline CDR1 is SEHNR and CDR2 FQNEAQ (reference sequence). CDR3 in DNA: TGTGCCAGCAGCTTAGCAGGGGACAATGAGCAGTTCTTC. Translated: CASSLAGDNEQFF.

The rearrangement links TRBV25-1 to TRBJ1-4; 8 nucleotides align to TRBD1. Germline assignment: CDR1 MGHDK and CDR2 SYGVNS. After removal of 7 bases from V and 8 bases from J, the junction contained 9 bases not matched to a gene. The CDR3 extends over 14 amino acids. CDR3 sequence reads: CASTPGTGGEKLFF. CDR3 sequence (DNA): TGTGCCAGCACCCCCGGGACAGGAGGAGAAAAACTGTTTTTT.

This chain links TRBV3-1 (or the pseudogene TRBV3-2) with TRBJ2-1; TRBD2 is a possible D gene (5 bases). This CDR3 is built from 16 residues. In germline, CDR1 is LGHDT, CDR2 YNNKEL (reference sequence). Trimming cost V 0 bases and J 9 bases, with 18 bases left between them. CDR3 DNA: TGTGCCAGCAGCCAAGAGGAGAGGGCCGGATGGTCTGAGCAGTTCTTC. Its translation: CASSQEERAGWSEQFF.

This chain links TRBV7-9 with TRBJ2-3; D uncertain. The germline gives CDR1 SEHNR, CDR2 FQNEAQ (reference sequence). The CDR3 is made up of 16 amino acids. V was cut by 1 base and J by 0 bases, with 11 bases left in between. The CDR3 spells CASSLGSFVSTDTQYF. The CDR3 region has the DNA TGTGCCAGCAGCTTAGGCTCCTTCGTTAGCACAGATACGCAGTATTTT.

The chain couples TRBV9 to TRBJ1-4, with D maybe TRBD1 (6 bases). Germline V gene lookup returns CDR1 SGDLS and CDR2 YYNGEE. Trimming removed 1 base from V and 3 bases from J, with 10 bases in between. This CDR3 region has 15 residues. The CDR3 loop is CASSVTGHPNEKLFF. The CDR3 DNA reads as TGTGCCAGCAGCGTAACGGGACATCCTAATGAAAAACTGTTTTTT.

The chain couples TRBV28 to TRBJ2-7; the match to TRBD2 covers 12 bases. Germline CDR1 and CDR2: MDHEN and SYDVKM. This CDR3 contains 16 residues. With 4 bases clipped from V and 3 bases from J, the junction kept 7 bases outside the gene matches. The CDR3 DNA is TGTGCCAGCAGTTACCGCGGGGGACTAGCGGGCTACGAGCAGTACTTC. Translating gives CASSYRGGLAGYEQYF.

The V gene is TRBV7-8, the J gene TRBJ1-2, with D uncertain. Germline V lookup: CDR1 SGHVS, CDR2 FQNEAQ. This CDR3 region has 16 residues. With 4 bases removed from V and 2 bases from J, the gap between germline ends came to 17 bases. In DNA, the CDR3 is TGTGCCAGCAGCTCAGCGGGGATGGCCGAGAACTATGGCTACACCTTC. As protein: CASSSAGMAENYGYTF.

The V gene is TRBV5-5, the J gene TRBJ1-1; D gene ambiguous. Germline lookup yields CDR1 SGHKS and CDR2 YYEKEE (reference sequence). This CDR3 contains 11 residues. Trimming pared 3 bases from V and 8 bases from J, leaving 8 bases between. In nucleotides, the CDR3 is TGTGCCAGCAGCTCCGCTCGGGAAGCTTTCTTT. Its translation is CASSSAREAFF.

Comments on this clone: The junction shows a germline mismatch at one end, possibly a read error. The chain carries TRBV28 and TRBJ2-1; tentative D call: TRBD2 (5 bases). CDR1 is MDHEN, CDR2 SYDVKM, per germline. The CDR3 has 16 residues. DNA of the CDR3: TGTGCCAGCAGTTTTCAAGCGGACGCCTCCCACAATGAGCAGTTCTTC. Its protein product is CASSFQADASHNEQFF.

The rearrangement links TRBV5-1 to TRBJ1-1; 8 nucleotides line up with TRBD1. Germline V CDR1 and CDR2: SGHRS, YFSETQ. Unmatched junction bases numbered 4, after V lost 3 bases and J lost 0 bases. The CDR3 spans 15 residues. The CDR3, as DNA: TGCGCCAGCAGCTACAGGGGGGGAGTGAACACTGAAGCTTTCTTT. Encoded protein: CASSYRGGVNTEAFF.

CDR3 nucleotide sequence: TGTGCCAGCAGTCCCCATGGGAATGAGCAGTTCTTC. Amino acid sequence: CASSPHGNEQFF. The chain combines TRBV28 with TRBJ2-1; D is unclear. The CDR3 totals 12 residues. Germline V gene sequence: CDR1 MDHEN, CDR2 SYDVKM. With 5 bases removed from V and 7 bases from J, the gap between germline ends came to 9 bases.

The rearrangement links TRBV12-3 or TRBV12-4 to TRBJ2-7, with D maybe TRBD1 (6 bases). The CDR3 sequence is 13 residues long. Between the trimmed V and J ends, which lost 4 bases and 3 bases, there was a span of 10 bases. The CDR3 loop reads CASSWDILYEQYF. The CDR3 DNA follows: TGTGCCAGCAGTTGGGACATCCTCTACGAGCAGTACTTC.

The chain carries TRBV2 and TRBJ2-7; maybe TRBD2 (6 bases). The V end lost 1 base, the J end lost 3 bases, and 10 bases lay between the germline ends. This CDR3 has 14 amino acids. Germline CDR1 reads SNHLY; CDR2 reads FYNNEI. In nucleotides, the CDR3 is TGTGCCAGCAGTGAAGGACCGCGGGACTACGAGCAGTACTTC. It yields the protein CASSEGPRDYEQYF.

This chain links TRBV2 with TRBJ2-1, with TRBD2 as a possible D gene (6 bases). The length of the CDR3 is 14 residues. In germline, CDR1 is SNHLY, CDR2 FYNNEI. V shed 6 bases and J shed 5 bases, with 14 bases lying between them. CDR3: CASSQGLGNNEQFF. For the CDR3, the DNA is TGTGCCAGCAGCCAGGGACTGGGCAACAATGAGCAGTTCTTC.

The chain combines TRBV19 with TRBJ1-2, with TRBD1 matching 7 bases. The germline gives CDR1 LNHDA, CDR2 SQIVND (reference sequence). This CDR3 is built from 14 residues. Trimming at V came to 4 bases and at J to 4 bases, leaving 6 bases not matched to a gene. The CDR3 is CASSTSGTVYGYTF. CDR3 coding DNA: TGTGCCAGTAGTACCTCCGGGACAGTCTATGGCTACACCTTC.

The chain employs TRBV10-2 and TRBJ2-1; 9 bases align to TRBD2. CDR3 length: 14 amino acids. Per germline, CDR1 WSHSY and CDR2 SAAADI. Trimming cost V 7 bases and J 3 bases; bases outside gene matches: 4. The CDR3 here is CASIAGDLYNEQFF. As DNA, the CDR3 is TGCGCCAGCATAGCGGGAGACCTCTACAATGAGCAGTTCTTC.

The rearrangement links TRBV30 to TRBJ2-5; 12 bases align to TRBD1. The length of the CDR3 is 15 residues. Trimming took 5 bases from V and 5 from J; bases not matched to a gene: 9. Germline V gene sequence: CDR1 GTSNPN, CDR2 SVGIG (reference sequence). CDR3: CAWSSGQGASETQYF. CDR3 coding DNA: TGTGCCTGGTCTTCGGGACAGGGGGCATCTGAGACCCAGTACTTC. Using reference TRBV30 and TRBJ2-5 for the parts outside the CDR3, the full variable domain is SQTIHQWPATLVQPVGSPLSLECTVEGTSNPNLYWYRQAAGRGLQLLFYSVGIGQISSEVPQNLSASRPQDRQFILSSKKLLLSDSGFYLCAWSSGQGASETQYFGPGTRLLVL.

This rearrangement joins TRBV3-1 (or the pseudogene TRBV3-2) to TRBJ2-3; 8 bases are a match to TRBD2. Germline V gene sequence: CDR1 LGHDT, CDR2 YNNKEL (reference sequence). V gave up 1 base and J gave up 5 bases; unmatched junction bases: 8. CDR3 length: 16 residues. The CDR3 region has the DNA TGTGCCAGCAGCCAAGTGAGCGGGAGCTTGGTAGATACGCAGTATTTT. It codes for CASSQVSGSLVDTQYF.

The chain has TRBV4-1 and TRBJ1-6; D perhaps matches TRBD1 (6 bases). The length of the CDR3 is 18 residues. From germline, CDR1 is MGHRA and CDR2 YSYEKL. V shed 0 bases and J shed 10 bases, with 22 bases lying between them. The CDR3 reads CASSQDRDIKSPGSPLHF. CDR3 bases: TGCGCCAGCAGCCAAGATAGGGACATAAAGAGCCCGGGGTCACCCCTCCACTTT.

The chain recombines TRBV11-2 with TRBJ2-7; no definite D call. V was shortened by 4 bases and J by 0 bases, with 4 bases between the two germline ends. This CDR3 contains 12 residues. Looked up from germline, CDR1 is SGHAT and CDR2 is FQNNGV. CDR3 protein: CASSYASYEQYF. For the CDR3, the DNA is TGTGCCAGCAGCTATGCCTCCTACGAGCAGTACTTC. Full variable domain (outside the CDR3, taken from reference TRBV11-2 and TRBJ2-7): EAGVAQSPRYKIIEKRQSVAFWCNPISGHATLYWYQQILGQGPKLLIQFQNNGVVDDSQLPKDRFSAERLKGVDSTLKIQPAKLEDSAVYLCASSYASYEQYFGPGTRLTVT.

The chain recombines TRBV21-1 with TRBJ1-1. TRBV21-1 is tagged as a pseudogene. The CDR3 spans 15 residues. The CDR3, as DNA: TGTGCCAGCAGCAAAGGCACGGGAATGAACACTGAAGCTTTCTTT. Translating gives CASSKGTGMNTEAFF.

The V and J genes are TRBV15 and TRBJ2-7; D is unclear. The CDR3 covers 15 residues. The germline V gene encodes CDR1 LNHNV and CDR2 YYDKDF (reference sequence). V lost 0 bases and J lost 0, with 9 bases in between. DNA of the CDR3: TGTGCCACCAGCAGAGAAGCAACGAGCTCCTACGAGCAGTACTTC. This sequence encodes CATSREATSSYEQYF.

This clone was observed a handful of times. The chain combines TRBV3-1 (or the pseudogene TRBV3-2) with TRBJ2-1, with 10 bases identical to TRBD2. CDR1 is LGHDT, CDR2 YNNKEL, per germline (reference sequence). This CDR3 contains 15 residues. V shed 7 bases, J shed 8 bases, and the junction held 11 bases outside the gene matches. CDR3 in amino acids: CASTLAGGGTDEQFF. The CDR3 bases are TGTGCCAGCACCTTAGCGGGAGGCGGTACGGATGAGCAGTTCTTC.

The chain has TRBV9 and TRBJ2-6, with a possible D match to TRBD1 (5 bases). The CDR3 contains 18 residues. Germline CDR1 and CDR2: SGDLS and YYNGEE. The V gene lost 3 bases and the J gene lost 0 bases, with 16 bases spanning the gap. This CDR3 is CASSGVGQASSGANVLTF. CDR3 nucleotides: TGTGCCAGCAGCGGAGTGGGGCAGGCCAGCTCTGGGGCCAACGTCCTGACTTTC.

The J gene is TRBJ2-1, the V gene TRBV4-1, with 13 bases aligning to TRBD2. The CDR3 has 15 residues. CDR1 MGHRA and CDR2 YSYEKL come from the germline V gene. Trimming removed 4 bases from V and 9 bases from J; junction bases left unmatched: 6. The CDR3 region is CASSLLAGGLAEQFF. The CDR3 coding sequence is TGCGCCAGCAGCCTACTAGCGGGAGGGTTGGCTGAGCAGTTCTTC.

This clone has more than one count but fewer than ten. This sequence joins TRBV6-5 and TRBJ2-7; TRBD1 agrees at 10 bases. Germline CDR1 and CDR2: MNHEY and SVGAGI. This CDR3 has 15 residues. J gave up 5 bases and V 4 bases, and 8 bases lay outside the gene matches. Here the CDR3 DNA reads TGTGCCAGCAGTTCCCCGTCGGGACAGGGGAACGAGCAGTACTTC. Residues: CASSSPSGQGNEQYF.

The J gene is TRBJ2-5, the V gene TRBV3-1 (or the pseudogene TRBV3-2); D unclear. This CDR3 region has 14 residues. Trimming stripped 2 bases from V and 1 base from J, with 8 bases between. Germline assignment: CDR1 LGHDT and CDR2 YNNKEL (reference sequence). The CDR3 bases are TGTGCCAGCAGCCAAAAGACCTTCCAAGAGACCCAGTACTTC. Amino acid sequence: CASSQKTFQETQYF.